The following is a T cell receptor (beta chain) sequence with its context. This entry belongs to a study of blood T cell repertoires in COVID-19. The CDR3 spans 15 residues. Germline V gene lookup returns CDR1 KGHDR and CDR2 SFDVKD. Trimming at V came to 3 bases and at J to 6 bases, leaving 3 bases not matched to a gene. Original data processing: How many nucleated cells were present was estimated from reference gene primer amplification. Using immunoSEQ multiplex PCR, the repertoire was profiled, and TCRdb retains in-frame clones only, with some absent. The V and J calls and clone size come from that table; D and trimming were worked out from the DNA. The table lists fewer than 250,000 clones, approximately 91% of them singletons.

The rearrangement uses TRBV24-1 and TRBJ2-1; 11 bases agree with TRBD1. Sample: peripheral blood. The TCR sequence derives from a man aged 25 to 40 with acute or convalescent COVID-19. CDR3 in amino acids: CATSDTGTGGNEQFF. The CDR3 DNA sequence: TGTGCCACCAGTGATACCGGGACAGGGGGCAATGAGCAGTTCTTC.